A selection of T cell receptor beta chains follows, all from one sample in a study of identical twins. TCRdb reanalysed the 5' RACE reads using MiXCR and keeps one entry per CDR3 protein. The profile covers approximately 230,000 distinct CDR3 sequences, with approximately 5.9% appearing a single time and about 14% taken by the ten largest. This same sample was also taken into another study, of T cells expressing NK-cell markers.

Material for sequencing was CD8+ T cells sorted from blood. These TCRs come from a woman under 30 in good health. Both conserved end residues are part of each CDR3. D genes are given only for firm matches. Part of the rows lack a size; the others show once, few, many or a class for expanded clones.

CDR3 protein	CDR3 DNA	clone size	J gene	D gene	V gene
CATSGGTRREVF	TGTGCCACCAGCGGCGGGACTAGACGGGAAGTCTTC	few	TRBJ2-1	TRBD2	TRBV15
CASSQAEEGLYEQYF	TGTGCCAGCAGCCAAGCTGAAGAGGGACTCTACGAGCAGTACTTC	few	TRBJ2-7	NA	TRBV4-2
CASSLGTTYEQYF	TGTGCCAGCAGTCTAGGGACTACCTACGAGCAGTACTTC	many	TRBJ2-7	TRBD2	TRBV12-3/TRBV12-4
CSARDYGLAGYNEQFF	TGCAGTGCTAGAGACTACGGACTAGCGGGGTACAATGAGCAGTTCTTC	few	TRBJ2-1	TRBD2	TRBV20-1
CASSQRGDSLRVNEQFF	TGTGCCAGCAGCCAGCGGGGGGACAGTCTAAGGGTCAATGAGCAGTTCTTC	NA	TRBJ2-1	TRBD2	TRBV7-9
CASKKQGFGGYTF	TGTGCCAGCAAGAAACAGGGTTTTGGTGGCTACACCTTC	NA	TRBJ1-2	NA	TRBV9
CASSVITDSFLFTDTQYF	TGTGCCAGCAGTGTGATAACGGACAGTTTCCTCTTCACAGATACGCAGTATTTT	NA	TRBJ2-3	NA	TRBV25-1
CASSPLPRGRRVEQYF	TGTGCCAGCAGTCCCCTCCCCCGGGGGCGTAGGGTCGAGCAGTACTTC	many	TRBJ2-7	NA	TRBV27
CASSVDPGTHYGYTF	TGTGCCAGCAGCGTGGATCCCGGGACTCACTATGGCTACACCTTC	many	TRBJ1-2	NA	TRBV9
CASGATTYYEQYF	TGTGCCTCTGGGGCTACAACTTACTACGAGCAGTACTTC	few	TRBJ2-7	NA	TRBV27
CASIPGDPSYNEQFF	TGTGCCAGCATCCCTGGGGACCCATCCTACAATGAGCAGTTCTTC	few	TRBJ2-1	NA	TRBV21-1
CASSVGEGVGYTF	TGTGCCAGCAGCGTAGGAGAAGGGGTAGGCTACACCTTC	NA	TRBJ1-2	NA	TRBV9
CASSSTEQGKLFF	TGTGCCAGCAGTTCCACCGAACAGGGAAAACTGTTTTTT	NA	TRBJ1-4	NA	TRBV27
CASSLVEGYVNTEAFF	TGTGCCAGCAGCTTAGTAGAGGGGTATGTGAACACTGAAGCTTTCTTT	NA	TRBJ1-1	NA	TRBV7-8
CASSLYLSTEAFF	TGCGCCAGCAGCTTGTACCTTAGCACTGAAGCTTTCTTT	NA	TRBJ1-1	NA	TRBV5-1
CASSHDSGSFGEQYF	TGTGCCAGCAGCCATGATAGCGGGAGCTTCGGGGAGCAGTACTTC	few	TRBJ2-7	TRBD2	TRBV3-1
CASSLDSRPNTEAFF	TGTGCCAGCAGCTTAGACAGCAGGCCGAACACTGAAGCTTTCTTT	NA	TRBJ1-1	NA	TRBV7-6
CASSGGIHEQYF	TGTGCCAGCAGTGGCGGGATCCACGAGCAGTACTTC	few	TRBJ2-7	NA	TRBV6-2/TRBV6-3
CASSADSVSSTDTQYF	TGTGCCAGCAGCGCCGACAGCGTCTCTAGCACAGATACGCAGTATTTT	NA	TRBJ2-3	NA	TRBV9
CASSPTFGTQSYEQYF	TGTGCCAGCTCACCAACCTTTGGAACCCAGTCCTACGAGCAGTACTTC	few	TRBJ2-7	NA	TRBV18
CASSLDALSSYNEQFF	TGTGCCAGCAGTCTCGACGCTCTGTCCTCCTACAATGAGCAGTTCTTC	NA	TRBJ2-1	NA	TRBV6-5
CASSLTGGGADTQYF	TGCGCCAGCAGCTTGACAGGGGGCGGCGCAGATACGCAGTATTTT	many	TRBJ2-3	TRBD1	TRBV5-1
CASSPISGTSSSYEQYF	TGTGCCAGCAGCCCAATATCCGGGACTTCTAGCTCCTACGAGCAGTACTTC	many	TRBJ2-7	NA	TRBV7-9
CASSQEFTTDTQYF	TGCGCCAGCAGCCAAGAGTTCACCACAGATACGCAGTATTTT	NA	TRBJ2-3	NA	TRBV4-3
CAWSAAYEQYF	TGTGCCTGGAGTGCAGCCTACGAGCAGTACTTC	NA	TRBJ2-7	NA	TRBV30
CASSQGPNAYEQYF	TGTGCCAGCAGCCAGGGTCCTAACGCCTACGAGCAGTACTTC	many	TRBJ2-7	NA	TRBV3-1
CASSPSWTSGSYEQYF	TGTGCCAGCAGCCCCAGCTGGACTAGCGGGAGTTACGAGCAGTACTTC	few	TRBJ2-7	TRBD2	TRBV7-6
CASSQDVFDHPYGYTF	TGTGCCAGCAGCCAAGATGTCTTCGATCACCCCTATGGCTACACCTTC	few	TRBJ1-2	NA	TRBV3-1
CASNHGPPGANVLTF	TGTGCCAGCAACCATGGTCCCCCTGGGGCCAACGTCCTGACTTTC	NA	TRBJ2-6	NA	TRBV11-2
CASSLPPGSSYNEQFF	TGTGCCAGCAGCTTACCCCCCGGGAGCTCCTACAATGAGCAGTTCTTC	few	TRBJ2-1	NA	TRBV7-9
CASSFSPGTGYWVGYNEQFF	TGTGCCAGCAGCTTTAGTCCCGGGACAGGGTATTGGGTCGGCTACAATGAGCAGTTCTTC	few	TRBJ2-1	TRBD1	TRBV7-8
CASRGLNNEQFF	TGTGCCAGCAGGGGACTGAACAATGAGCAGTTCTTC	few	TRBJ2-1	NA	TRBV25-1
CASSLGKTTERELFF	TGTGCCAGCAGCTTAGGAAAAACCACCGAGAGGGAGCTGTTTTTT	NA	TRBJ2-2	NA	TRBV7-9
CASSGTGDSNQPQHF	TGTGCCAGCAGCGGGACGGGAGATAGCAATCAGCCCCAGCATTTT	many	TRBJ1-5	NA	TRBV9
CASSTSGSVLSEQFF	TGTGCCAGCAGTACTAGCGGGAGTGTGCTTTCTGAGCAGTTCTTC	few	TRBJ2-1	TRBD2	TRBV6-5
CASSLAPPAYDGYTF	TGTGCCAGCAGCTTAGCGCCCCCAGCCTATGATGGCTACACCTTC	many	TRBJ1-2	NA	TRBV7-9
CASSPSEEQFF	TGTGCCAGCAGCCCTTCAGAGGAGCAGTTCTTC	NA	TRBJ2-1	NA	TRBV7-9
CASKRAGASSYNEQFF	TGTGCCAGCAAGAGAGCGGGGGCCTCCTCCTACAATGAGCAGTTCTTC	few	TRBJ2-1	TRBD2	TRBV27
CASSPRTGLSTEAFF	TGTGCCAGCAGCCCTAGGACAGGGTTGAGCACTGAAGCTTTCTTT	few	TRBJ1-1	TRBD1	TRBV7-2
CSVLGVGGVSVEQFF	TGCAGTGTTCTCGGGGTGGGAGGGGTCAGCGTTGAGCAGTTCTTC	NA	TRBJ2-1	TRBD2	TRBV20-1
CASTRQGYSYEQYF	TGTGCCAGCACCAGACAGGGCTACTCCTACGAGCAGTACTTC	NA	TRBJ2-7	TRBD1	TRBV28
CASPAGDRGVNGYTF	TGTGCCAGCCCAGCTGGGGACAGGGGAGTAAATGGCTACACCTTC	NA	TRBJ1-2	TRBD1	TRBV2
CSARDWTEGPNYGYTF	TGCAGTGCTAGAGATTGGACGGAAGGCCCTAACTATGGCTACACCTTC	NA	TRBJ1-2	NA	TRBV20-1
CASSKTGTGIIGGFTEAFF	TGTGCCAGCAGCAAAACGGGGACAGGGATAATCGGTGGGTTCACTGAAGCTTTCTTT	NA	TRBJ1-1	NA	TRBV21-1
CASSQDGAGNTIYF	TGTGCCAGCAGCCAAGATGGGGCTGGAAACACCATATATTTT	NA	TRBJ1-3	NA	TRBV14